Presented here are 28 T cell receptor beta chains from one specimen sequenced in a study of graft-versus-host responses after intestinal transplantation. What these receptors recognize is not known. The table came from immunoSEQ multiplex PCR; TCRdb's copy has only in-frame clones and leaves some out. The sample carries about 110,000 clones, around 93% recorded once. The starting material was unstimulated CD8+ T cells sorted from spleen or lymph node cells, obtained before intestinal transplant. The receptor set was obtained from a human donor who received an intestinal transplant.

This clone has only one observation. This chain links TRBV28 with TRBJ2-7; no firm D call. Trimming cost V 3 bases and J 0 bases, with 12 bases left between them. Germline lookup yields CDR1 MDHEN and CDR2 SYDVKM. This CDR3 is 15 amino acids long. CDR3 sequence (DNA): TGTGCCAGCAGTTTCAGCAGAGGTTTCTCCTACGAGCAGTACTTC. Translation: CASSFSRGFSYEQYF.

The chain uses TRBV6-1 and TRBJ2-7; possibly TRBD1 or TRBD2 for D (6 bases each). This CDR3 has 15 residues. The V gene's germline CDR1 is MNHNS and CDR2 SASEGT. The V and J ends lost 6 bases and 7 bases respectively, with 22 bases between them. For the CDR3, the DNA is TGTGCCAGCAGGGAACAGGGAAGGGGGGCTCTGGAGCAGTACTTC. The encoded protein is CASREQGRGALEQYF.

This clone occurred a few times. V is TRBV19 and J is TRBJ1-1; tentative D call: TRBD1 (5 bases). Germline CDR1 reads LNHDA; CDR2 reads SQIVND (reference sequence). The ends were cut back, 2 bases at V and 4 bases at J, with 11 bases in the middle. This CDR3 spans 14 amino acids. CDR3 nucleotide sequence: TGTGCCAGTAGTATAAACTCGGGGCCCACTGAAGCTTTCTTT. It codes for CASSINSGPTEAFF.

The chain carries TRBV27 and TRBJ2-7; a possible D gene is TRBD2 (6 bases). The germline V gene has CDR1 MNHEY and CDR2 SMNVEV (reference sequence). The V end lost 8 bases, the J end lost 1 base, and 24 bases lay between the germline ends. The CDR3 spans 17 residues. As DNA, the CDR3 is TGTGCCAGCGGAATTCTGATAGGGCGGGACCTTTCCTACGAGCAGTACTTC. Translating gives CASGILIGRDLSYEQYF.

This clone is a singleton in its sample. The chain recombines TRBV19 with TRBJ1-2; no clear D. The CDR3 length is 14 residues. CDR1 is LNHDA and CDR2 is SQIVND in the germline V gene (reference sequence). V was shortened by 4 bases and J by 4 bases, with 13 bases between the two germline ends. This CDR3 is CASSNREFGYGYTF. The CDR3 DNA reads TGTGCCAGTAGTAATAGGGAGTTCGGCTATGGCTACACCTTC.

This clone was seen a single time. This rearrangement joins TRBV6-5 to TRBJ2-5; the D is unclear. Trimming took 0 bases from V and 3 from J, leaving 11 bases between them. This CDR3 is 15 amino acids long. Germline V gives CDR1 MNHEY, CDR2 SVGAGI. The CDR3 is CASSYSMSVEETQYF. For the CDR3, the DNA is TGTGCCAGCAGTTACTCGATGAGCGTGGAAGAGACCCAGTACTTC.

The J gene is TRBJ1-1, the V gene TRBV7-8; a weak D match, TRBD1 (6 bases). The germline V gene encodes CDR1 SGHVS and CDR2 FQNEAQ. This CDR3 contains 13 residues. Trimming stripped 5 bases from V and 5 bases from J, with 12 bases between. The CDR3 loop is CASSVTGRTEAFF. In DNA, the CDR3 is TGTGCCAGCAGCGTTACAGGGAGGACTGAAGCTTTCTTT.

The genes are TRBV10-2 and TRBJ1-1, with D unresolved. The germline V gene has CDR1 WSHSY and CDR2 SAAADI. The CDR3 totals 13 residues. The ends were cut back, 0 bases at V and 2 bases at J, with 4 bases in the middle. The CDR3 is CASSESPNTEAFF. The CDR3 nucleotides read TGCGCCAGCAGTGAGTCCCCCAACACTGAAGCTTTCTTT.

This chain joins TRBV25-1 and TRBJ1-2, with a weak D call TRBD1 (5 bases). Per germline, CDR1 MGHDK and CDR2 SYGVNS. This CDR3 is built from 11 residues. V was pared by 6 bases and J by 7 bases, with 9 bases between. CDR3 in amino acids: CASRDGGGYTF. The CDR3 nucleotides are TGTGCCAGCAGGGATGGGGGTGGCTACACCTTC.

This clone has only one observation. The CDR3 is CASRTSGSPNEQFF. Here the CDR3 DNA reads TGCGCCAGCAGGACTAGCGGGTCCCCCAATGAGCAGTTCTTC. This chain uses TRBV10-1 with TRBJ2-1; 10 bases align to TRBD2. The V and J ends lost 6 bases and 6 bases, in that order; junction bases with no gene match: 5. The length of the CDR3 is 14 residues. Germline V gene lookup returns CDR1 WNHNN and CDR2 SYGVQD (reference sequence).

The chain employs TRBV7-6 and TRBJ1-3, with D hard to call. Trimming left V 1 base short and J 0 bases short, with 7 bases between. Germline CDR1 SGHVS, CDR2 FNYEAQ. The CDR3 has 15 residues. The CDR3 DNA sequence: TGTGCCAGCAGCTTAGAGGTTACCTCTGGAAACACCATATATTTT. It yields the protein CASSLEVTSGNTIYF.

This chain links TRBV7-3 with TRBJ2-7; the D is unclear. V dropped 5 bases and J dropped 1 base, with 9 bases sitting between them. CDR3 size: 13 residues. Germline CDR1 is SGHTA and CDR2 is FQGTGA. CDR3 loop: CASSLEMSYEQYF. The CDR3 coding sequence is TGTGCCAGCAGCCTGGAGATGTCCTACGAGCAGTACTTC.

This clone occurred once. CDR3 sequence (DNA): TGCGCCAGCAGCTCCGACCGGGACGGGGCCGAGCAGTACTTC. Residues: CASSSDRDGAEQYF. The V gene is TRBV5-1, the J gene TRBJ2-7, with D perhaps given as TRBD1 or TRBD2 (5 bases each). V was pared by 3 bases and J by 6 bases, with 16 bases between. Germline V gene lookup returns CDR1 SGHRS and CDR2 YFSETQ. CDR3 size: 14 residues. Full variable domain (remainder filled in from reference TRBV5-1 and TRBJ2-7): KAGVTQTPRYLIKTRGQQVTLSCSPISGHRSVSWYQQTPGQGLQFLFEYFSETQRNKGNFPGRFSGRQFSNSRSEMNVSTLELGDSALYLCASSSDRDGAEQYFGPGTRLTVT.

Here the CDR3 reads CARAGRNTEAFF. The DNA of the CDR3 is TGCGCTCGGGCAGGCCGAAACACTGAAGCTTTCTTT. V and J are TRBV5-1 and TRBJ1-1; D unclear. Germline CDR1 reads SGHRS; CDR2 reads YFSETQ. CDR3 length equals 12 residues.

The chain employs TRBV6-5 and TRBJ2-5; 7 bases match TRBD1. Per germline, CDR1 MNHEY and CDR2 SVGAGI. V trimming: 2 bases; J trimming: 5 bases; junction bases outside the gene matches: 2. The CDR3 has 13 amino acids. The CDR3, as DNA: TGTGCCAGCAGTTACCTCAGGGGGGAGACCCAGTACTTC. Translated: CASSYLRGETQYF.

The sample holds a few counts of this clone. The sample carries other DNA sequences with the same CDR3. V usage is TRBV2 and J usage is TRBJ2-7; 7 bases map to TRBD2. The CDR3 totals 13 residues. CDR1 is SNHLY, CDR2 FYNNEI, per germline. Unmatched junction bases numbered 5, after V lost 5 bases and J lost 4 bases. CDR3 region: CASSSGTAYEQYF. The CDR3 DNA sequence: TGTGCCAGCAGTAGCGGGACGGCATACGAGCAGTACTTC.

The chain joins TRBV4-1 to TRBJ2-7, with a weak D call TRBD1 (5 bases). Germline CDR1 and CDR2: MGHRA and YSYEKL. V lost 0 bases, J lost 3 bases, and 12 bases lay in between. This CDR3 has 15 amino acids. The CDR3 loop is CASSQDPRDHYEQYF. CDR3 coding DNA: TGCGCCAGCAGCCAAGATCCCAGGGATCACTACGAGCAGTACTTC.

The V call is TRBV27, the J call TRBJ2-3, with D perhaps matching TRBD1 or TRBD2 (5 bases each). V lost 5 bases to trimming and J lost 1 base, with 19 bases between them. CDR1 is MNHEY and CDR2 is SMNVEV in the germline V gene (reference sequence). The CDR3 covers 17 residues. CDR3 coding DNA: TGTGCCAGCAGTCCCACCCTCCGGGGCCGGGGCACAGATACGCAGTATTTT. This translates into CASSPTLRGRGTDTQYF.

The chain joins TRBV5-4 to TRBJ2-3; 7 bases agree with TRBD2. Germline CDR1 is SGHNT and CDR2 is YYREEE (reference sequence). The CDR3 contains 17 residues. Trimming at V came to 3 bases and at J to 1 base, leaving 11 bases not matched to a gene. The CDR3 DNA follows: TGTGCCAGCAGCTCCCCCGTTAGTGGGGGGGGCACAGATACGCAGTATTTT. Translated: CASSSPVSGGGTDTQYF.

The chain combines TRBV11-3 with TRBJ2-6; D is perhaps TRBD1 or TRBD2 (5 bases each). V was trimmed by 7 bases and J by 10 bases, leaving 17 bases between them. CDR1 SGHNT and CDR2 YENEEA come from the germline V gene. The CDR3 has 14 residues. The CDR3 is CASTARDGLNVLTF. CDR3 sequence (DNA): TGTGCCAGCACCGCTCGGGACGGTCTTAACGTCCTGACTTTC.

This clone showed up just a few times. J is TRBJ2-7 and V is TRBV7-9; D possibly corresponds to TRBD2 (6 bases). The CDR3 covers 13 residues. Germline CDR1 and CDR2: SEHNR and FQNEAQ (reference sequence). Trimming removed 5 bases from V and 3 bases from J, with 11 bases in between. The DNA for the CDR3 is TGTGCCAGCAGCCATCCCGGGAGCTACGAGCAGTACTTC. It translates to CASSHPGSYEQYF.

This chain uses TRBV7-3 with TRBJ2-7, with D possibly matching TRBD2 (6 bases). The CDR3 length is 14 residues. V was clipped by 5 bases and J by 0 bases, with 11 bases between them. Germline CDR1 reads SGHTA; CDR2 reads FQGTGA. The CDR3 DNA reads TGTGCCAGCAGCCAGGGACTGAGCTCCTACGAGCAGTACTTC. Translation: CASSQGLSSYEQYF.

In this sample, this clone turned up once. V gene TRBV7-8 combines with J gene TRBJ1-2; D may be TRBD1 (5 bases). V was trimmed by 5 bases and J by 4 bases, leaving 14 bases between them. This CDR3 has 14 residues. Per the germline V gene, CDR1 is SGHVS and CDR2 is FQNEAQ. The CDR3 DNA follows: TGTGCCAGCAGCCCCCCGGCGGGGGTCTATGGCTACACCTTC. It specifies CASSPPAGVYGYTF.

J is TRBJ2-1 and V is TRBV2; 15 positions match TRBD2. The CDR3 has 17 residues. Germline trimming cut 4 bases from V and 7 bases from J; bases unmatched to any gene: 8. Germline V gene sequence: CDR1 SNHLY, CDR2 FYNNEI. DNA of the CDR3: TGTGCCAGCAGTGCGGGACTAGCGGGAGGACTTGGGAATGAGCAGTTCTTC. It yields the protein CASSAGLAGGLGNEQFF.

The chain couples TRBV13 to TRBJ1-3, with D unclear. The length of the CDR3 is 14 residues. The germline gives CDR1 PRHDT, CDR2 FYEKMQ (reference sequence). Deletions cut 5 bases from V and 0 bases from J, with 8 bases between. The chain's CDR3 is CASSRRNSGNTIYF. DNA for the CDR3: TGTGCCAGCAGCCGCAGGAACTCTGGAAACACCATATATTTT.

The chain uses TRBV6-1 and TRBJ2-7; D is uncertain. Trimming removed 3 bases from V and 4 bases from J, with 13 bases in between. The CDR3 has 14 residues. Germline assignment: CDR1 MNHNS and CDR2 SASEGT. The CDR3 reads CASSDGLGFYEQYF. The CDR3 nucleotides read TGTGCCAGCAGTGACGGATTGGGGTTTTACGAGCAGTACTTC.

The V gene is TRBV7-9, the J gene TRBJ1-1; D unresolved. Germline V CDR1 and CDR2: SEHNR, FQNEAQ (reference sequence). The CDR3 loop spans 12 amino acids. The germline V and J ends were trimmed by 5 bases and 6 bases, with 10 bases remaining between them. The CDR3 nucleotides read TGTGCCAGCAGCGGCAAGGATCCTGAAGCTTTCTTT. It is translated as CASSGKDPEAFF.

The chain has TRBV13 and TRBJ1-2; D is possibly TRBD1 (6 bases). The CDR3 contains 14 residues. The V end was cut by 0 bases, the J end by 8 bases, with 13 bases between. Germline CDR1 reads PRHDT; CDR2 reads FYEKMQ (reference sequence). The CDR3 DNA reads TGTGCCAGCAGCTTAGGGACAGGCAGCGACGGCTACACCTTC. This encodes CASSLGTGSDGYTF.